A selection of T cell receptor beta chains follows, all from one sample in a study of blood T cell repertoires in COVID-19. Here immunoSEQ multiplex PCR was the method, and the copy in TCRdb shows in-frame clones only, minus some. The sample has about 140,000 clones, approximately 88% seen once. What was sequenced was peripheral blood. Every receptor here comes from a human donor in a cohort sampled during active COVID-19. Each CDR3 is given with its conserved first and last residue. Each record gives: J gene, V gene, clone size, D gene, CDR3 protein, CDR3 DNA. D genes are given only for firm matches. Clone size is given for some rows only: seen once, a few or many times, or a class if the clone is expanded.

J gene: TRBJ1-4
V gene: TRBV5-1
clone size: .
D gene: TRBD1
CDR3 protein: CASSTGTVATNEKLFF
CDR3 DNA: TGCGCCAGCAGCACCGGGACAGTTGCAACTAATGAAAAACTGTTTTTT

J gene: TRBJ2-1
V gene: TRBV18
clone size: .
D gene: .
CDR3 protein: CASSPWAFRTASYNEQFF
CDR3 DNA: TGTGCCAGCTCACCCTGGGCCTTTCGGACAGCCTCCTACAATGAGCAGTTCTTC

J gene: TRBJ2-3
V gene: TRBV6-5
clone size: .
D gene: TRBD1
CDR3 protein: CASRTGGTDTQYF
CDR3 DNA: TGTGCCAGCCGGACAGGGGGGACAGATACGCAGTATTTT

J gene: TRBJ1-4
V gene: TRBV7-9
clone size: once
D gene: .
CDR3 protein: CASSIRGTGNEKLFF
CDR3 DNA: TGTGCCAGCAGCATTAGGGGAACGGGTAATGAAAAACTGTTTTTT

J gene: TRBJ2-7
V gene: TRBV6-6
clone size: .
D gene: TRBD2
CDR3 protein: CASYGRGEGSYEQYF
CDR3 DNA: TGTGCCAGCTATGGTCGCGGGGAGGGCTCCTACGAGCAGTACTTC

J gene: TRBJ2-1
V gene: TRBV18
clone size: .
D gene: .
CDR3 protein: CASSADNAPNEQFF
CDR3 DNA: TGTGCCAGCTCAGCGGACAACGCCCCCAATGAGCAGTTCTTC

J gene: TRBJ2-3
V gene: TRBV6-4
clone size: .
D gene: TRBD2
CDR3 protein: CASRVDLAGSTDTQYF
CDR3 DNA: TGTGCCAGCAGGGTGGATCTAGCGGGGTCCACAGATACGCAGTATTTT

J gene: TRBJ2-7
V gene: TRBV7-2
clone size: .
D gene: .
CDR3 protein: CASSLVWGRRGLSYEQYF
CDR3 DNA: TGTGCCAGCAGCTTAGTTTGGGGTAGACGGGGACTTTCCTACGAGCAGTACTTC

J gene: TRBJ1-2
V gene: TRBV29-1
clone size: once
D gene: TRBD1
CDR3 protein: CSVGTASLYGYTF
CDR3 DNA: TGCAGCGTGGGGACAGCCTCCCTCTATGGCTACACCTTC

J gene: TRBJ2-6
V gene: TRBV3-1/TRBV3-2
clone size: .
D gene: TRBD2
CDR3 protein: CASSPWRGGEVSEGNVLTF
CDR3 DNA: TGTGCCAGCAGCCCTTGGAGGGGAGGGGAGGTCTCTGAGGGCAACGTCCTGACTTTC

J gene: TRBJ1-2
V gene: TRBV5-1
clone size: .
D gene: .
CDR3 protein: CASSLATANYGYTF
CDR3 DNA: TGCGCCAGCAGCTTGGCGACAGCTAACTATGGCTACACCTTC

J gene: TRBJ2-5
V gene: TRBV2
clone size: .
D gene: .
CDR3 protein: CASRAVAAETQYF
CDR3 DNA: TGTGCCAGCAGGGCGGTGGCAGCAGAGACCCAGTACTTC

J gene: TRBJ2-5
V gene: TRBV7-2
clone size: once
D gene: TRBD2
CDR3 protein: CASSLSGGLLGTQYF
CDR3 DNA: TGTGCCAGCAGCTTATCGGGGGGGCTCTTAGGGACCCAGTACTTC

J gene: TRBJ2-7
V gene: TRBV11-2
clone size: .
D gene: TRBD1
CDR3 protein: CASSLGTGFTYEQYF
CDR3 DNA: TGTGCCAGCAGCCTCGGGACAGGGTTTACCTACGAGCAGTACTTC

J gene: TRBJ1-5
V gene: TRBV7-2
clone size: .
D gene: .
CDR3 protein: CASSLYGGLYQPQHF
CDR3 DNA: TGTGCCAGCAGCTTATATGGGGGCCTGTACCAGCCCCAGCATTTT

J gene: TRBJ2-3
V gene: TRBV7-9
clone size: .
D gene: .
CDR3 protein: CASSTNLGADTQYF
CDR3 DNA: TGTGCCAGCAGCACCAATCTAGGGGCAGATACGCAGTATTTT

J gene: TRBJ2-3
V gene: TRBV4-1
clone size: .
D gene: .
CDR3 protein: CASSQEGPGGTDTQYF
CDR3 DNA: TGCGCCAGCAGCCAAGAAGGCCCCGGGGGCACAGATACGCAGTATTTT